The 29 T cell receptor beta chains below all came from one sample that was sequenced in a study of response to subunit inactivated influenza vaccine. Via MiXCR, TCRdb re-called the RT-PCR reads, giving one row per CDR3 protein. The data hold 550,000 to 650,000 distinct CDR3 sequences, with roughly 10% observed a single time. Sequenced here: PBMCs from blood, sampled on the day of vaccination. All receptors derive from a man over 45 who received an inactivated influenza vaccine.

This chain joins TRBV7-8 and TRBJ1-4, with 7 positions matching TRBD1. Germline V CDR1 and CDR2: SGHVS, FQNEAQ. J gave up 7 bases and V 2 bases, and 7 bases lay outside the gene matches. The length of the CDR3 is 15 residues. CDR3 nucleotides: TGTGCCAGCAGCTTAAGGGACAGTTACGGTGAAAAACTGTTTTTT. Amino acid sequence: CASSLRDSYGEKLFF. The entire variable domain, with the rest obtained from reference TRBV7-8 and TRBJ1-4, is as follows: GAGVSQSPRYKVAKRGQDVALRCDPISGHVSLFWYQQALGQGPEFLTYFQNEAQLDKSGLPSDRFFAERPEGSVSTLKIQRTQQEDSAVYLCASSLRDSYGEKLFFGSGTQLSVL.

This sequence joins TRBV6-4 and TRBJ2-3; 8 bases map to TRBD1. Germline V CDR1 and CDR2: MRHNA, SNTAGT. V trimming: 4 bases; J trimming: 6 bases; junction bases outside the gene matches: 3. This CDR3 contains 13 residues. The CDR3 loop is CASSADRGDTQYF. CDR3 nucleotide sequence: TGTGCCAGCAGTGCTGACAGGGGCGATACGCAGTATTTT.

The chain combines TRBV27 with TRBJ2-1, with D perhaps being TRBD1 or TRBD2 (5 bases each). The V end was cut by 0 bases, the J end by 8 bases, with 17 bases between. CDR3 length: 16 amino acids. The germline V gene encodes CDR1 MNHEY and CDR2 SMNVEV (reference sequence). CDR3 DNA sequence: TGTGCCAGCAGTTTATCGAGGCAACTAGGGGACGATGAGCAGTTCTTC. This translates into CASSLSRQLGDDEQFF.

This chain connects TRBV29-1 to TRBJ2-5; 8 bases map to TRBD2. The length of the CDR3 is 12 residues. V shed 2 bases, J shed 5 bases, and the junction held 1 base outside the gene matches. Per germline, CDR1 SQVTM and CDR2 ANQGSEA. CDR3 loop: CSVESGSETQYF. Here the CDR3 DNA reads TGCAGCGTTGAAAGCGGGAGCGAGACCCAGTACTTC. The complete variable domain, with remaining parts taken from reference TRBV29-1 and TRBJ2-5, reads SAVISQKPSRDICQRGTSLTIQCQVDSQVTMMFWYRQQPGQSLTLIATANQGSEATYESGFVIDKFPISRPNLTFSTLTVSNMSPEDSSIYLCSVESGSETQYFGPGTRLLVL.

This clonotype appeared a few times. V usage is TRBV6-5 and J usage is TRBJ2-3, with D possibly being TRBD1 (5 bases). The germline CDR1 and CDR2 sequences are MNHEY and SVGAGI. The CDR3 has 14 residues. V was pared by 4 bases and J by 6 bases, with 14 bases between. CDR3 protein: CASSLTAPGDTQYF. The CDR3 nucleotides are TGTGCCAGCAGTTTGACAGCCCCGGGTGATACGCAGTATTTT.

This clonotype was recorded a few times. This rearrangement joins TRBV10-3 to TRBJ1-1, with D maybe TRBD1 (6 bases). Trimming removed 6 bases from V and 0 bases from J, with 11 bases in between. From germline, CDR1 is ENHRY and CDR2 SYGVKD. The CDR3 has 14 residues. CDR3 protein: CAIRGGGMNTEAFF. DNA of the CDR3: TGTGCCATCAGGGGAGGGGGTATGAACACTGAAGCTTTCTTT.

The sample holds many counts of this clonotype. The chain joins TRBV15 to TRBJ1-2, with D unclear. The germline gives CDR1 LNHNV, CDR2 YYDKDF (reference sequence). Trimming shortened V by 0 bases and J by 4 bases, and 15 bases separated the two germline ends. This CDR3 has 16 residues. For the CDR3, the DNA is TGTGCCACCAGCAGAGATAGGGTTAAAGTCGGCTATGGCTACACCTTC. It codes for CATSRDRVKVGYGYTF.

This clonotype was recorded a few times. This chain uses TRBV20-1 with TRBJ2-5, with TRBD1 identical over 10 bases. Germline CDR1 and CDR2: DFQATT and SNEGSKA (reference sequence). CDR3 size: 13 residues. Losses at the gene ends were 3 bases for V and 6 bases for J; bases not matched to a gene: 4. CDR3 DNA: TGCAGTGCTAGTCGGGACAGGGGACAGACCCAGTACTTC. Its translation: CSASRDRGQTQYF.

The chain links TRBV18 to TRBJ2-7; tentative D call: TRBD1 (6 bases). V was clipped by 2 bases and J by 6 bases, with 14 bases between them. Germline loops: CDR1 KGHSH, CDR2 LQKENI. This CDR3 is built from 14 residues. The CDR3 loop is CASSPNRAGIEQYF. In DNA, the CDR3 is TGTGCCAGCTCACCAAACAGGGCCGGGATCGAGCAGTACTTC. Based on the CDR3 plus reference TRBV18 and TRBJ2-7, the full variable domain is NAGVMQNPRHLVRRRGQEARLRCSPMKGHSHVYWYRQLPEEGLKFMVYLQKENIIDESGMPKERFSAEFPKEGPSILRIQQVVRGDSAAYFCASSPNRAGIEQYFGPGTRLTVT.

This clonotype was detected only a few times. The V gene is TRBV7-9, the J gene TRBJ2-6; D is perhaps TRBD1 or TRBD2 (5 bases each). Germline V CDR1 and CDR2: SEHNR, FQNEAQ (reference sequence). V was shortened by 5 bases and J by 0 bases, with 14 bases between the two germline ends. The CDR3 loop spans 17 amino acids. CDR3 loop: CASSPTRGPSGANVLTF. In DNA form, the CDR3 reads TGTGCCAGCAGCCCTACGAGGGGACCCTCTGGGGCCAACGTCCTGACTTTC.

Many counts were recorded for this clonotype. The chain recombines TRBV7-8 with TRBJ2-3, with 14 positions matching TRBD2. Germline lookup yields CDR1 SGHVS and CDR2 FQNEAQ. This CDR3 contains 18 residues. After removal of 4 bases from V and 4 bases from J, the junction contained 10 bases not matched to a gene. CDR3 nucleotides: TGTGCCAGCAGCTCAAGCTTTACGGGACTAGCGGGGGCAGATACGCAGTATTTT. This translates into CASSSSFTGLAGADTQYF.

This clonotype was found many times. The chain carries TRBV4-3 and TRBJ2-2; D is tentatively TRBD1 or TRBD2 (5 bases each). The germline V gene encodes CDR1 LGHNA and CDR2 YSLEER. Trimming left V 0 bases short and J 4 bases short, with 6 bases between. This CDR3 is 14 amino acids long. CDR3 bases: TGCGCCAGCAGCCAAGATGGGGGCACCGGGGAGCTGTTTTTT. Translation gives CASSQDGGTGELFF.

This clonotype was seen more than once but under ten times. The chain employs TRBV6-1 and TRBJ2-4, with D maybe TRBD1 (6 bases). In germline, CDR1 is MNHNS, CDR2 SASEGT. This CDR3 spans 14 amino acids. Trimming stripped 6 bases from V and 3 bases from J, with 12 bases between. The CDR3, as DNA: TGTGCCAGCAGCCGAGGACAGAACAAAAACATTCAGTACTTC. Its translation is CASSRGQNKNIQYF.

This clonotype was counted ten times or more. J is TRBJ2-7 and V is TRBV5-1, with TRBD1 matching over 8 bases. The V and J ends lost 5 bases and 7 bases, in that order; junction bases with no gene match: 8. The CDR3 is made up of 13 amino acids. Germline CDR1 SGHRS, CDR2 YFSETQ. CDR3 in DNA: TGCGCCAGCAGGTTACAGGGGGAAGGTGAGCAGTACTTC. Its protein is CASRLQGEGEQYF.

This clonotype was seen a few times. J is TRBJ1-5 and V is TRBV30; D perhaps matches TRBD1 (5 bases). CDR3 length equals 14 residues. V lost 2 bases and J lost 5, with 13 bases in between. From germline, CDR1 is GTSNPN and CDR2 SVGIG (reference sequence). The CDR3 region has the DNA TGTGCCTGGAGTAGGGGCACCGCCCATCAGCCCCAGCATTTT. Translated: CAWSRGTAHQPQHF.

CDR3 sequence (DNA): TGTGCCAGCAGCCCGGGGGCAGGGACTTACGAGCAGTACTTC. It is translated as CASSPGAGTYEQYF. The chain carries TRBV5-6 and TRBJ2-7; D may match TRBD1 or TRBD2 (6 bases each). The CDR3 runs 14 residues. Trimming shortened V by 4 bases and J by 4 bases, and 15 bases separated the two germline ends. The germline gives CDR1 SGHDT, CDR2 YYEEEE.

This rearrangement joins TRBV5-6 to TRBJ2-5; TRBD1 matches at 8 bases. Germline V gene lookup returns CDR1 SGHDT and CDR2 YYEEEE. V shed 3 bases and J 9 bases; nucleotides not matched to a gene: 10. This CDR3 is built from 14 residues. Written as DNA, the CDR3 is TGTGCCAGCAGCTCGCCGGGACAGGAGGGCTCCCAGTACTTC. Its protein product is CASSSPGQEGSQYF.

This clonotype appeared many times. CDR3 in DNA: TGTGCCAGCAGTTTAAGGGGGGCGCAGAATTCACCCCTCCACTTT. This gives the protein CASSLRGAQNSPLHF. This chain uses TRBV12-3 or TRBV12-4 with TRBJ1-6; D might be TRBD1 (6 bases). This CDR3 region has 15 residues. The V and J ends lost 2 bases and 7 bases respectively, with 12 bases between them.

This chain uses TRBV5-1 with TRBJ2-5; 10 bases agree with TRBD2. The CDR3 runs 15 residues. Germline V lookup: CDR1 SGHRS, CDR2 YFSETQ. The V segment lost 0 bases and the J segment 3 bases; nucleotides outside the gene matches: 2. CDR3 protein: CASSLDGLAEETQYF. DNA for the CDR3: TGCGCCAGCAGCTTGGACGGACTAGCGGAAGAGACCCAGTACTTC. Supplemented by reference TRBV5-1 and TRBJ2-5, the full variable domain reads KAGVTQTPRYLIKTRGQQVTLSCSPISGHRSVSWYQQTPGQGLQFLFEYFSETQRNKGNFPGRFSGRQFSNSRSEMNVSTLELGDSALYLCASSLDGLAEETQYFGPGTRLLVL.

This chain's CDR3 is CSASNGGIQYF. In nucleotides, the CDR3 is TGCAGTGCTAGTAATGGTGGCATTCAGTACTTC. The chain recombines TRBV20-1 with TRBJ2-4; D is ambiguous. V was clipped by 3 bases and J by 9 bases, with 9 bases between them. Germline V gene sequence: CDR1 DFQATT, CDR2 SNEGSKA (reference sequence). CDR3 length: 11 amino acids.

This clonotype was recorded many times. CDR3 sequence: CAWSPGSTFQETQYF. CDR3 in DNA: TGTGCCTGGAGTCCCGGATCTACTTTTCAAGAGACCCAGTACTTC. The chain combines TRBV30 with TRBJ2-5; D not resolved. The CDR3 has 15 amino acids. Germline assignment: CDR1 GTSNPN and CDR2 SVGIG (reference sequence). V was clipped by 2 bases and J by 2 bases, with 15 bases between them.

This clonotype was observed a few times. V and J are TRBV12-3 or TRBV12-4 and TRBJ2-1; tentative D call: TRBD2 (5 bases). CDR3 length equals 14 residues. The V gene lost 2 bases and the J gene lost 6 bases, with 11 bases spanning the gap. CDR3 nucleotide sequence: TGTGCCAGCAGTTTATATAGCGCCAGCAATGAGCAGTTCTTC. Translated, it gives CASSLYSASNEQFF.

CDR3 DNA sequence: TGTGCCACCAGTGACCGCGGACCGAGATACAATGAGCAGTTCTTC. Its translation is CATSDRGPRYNEQFF. The V and J genes are TRBV24-1 and TRBJ2-1, with D uncertain. Germline assignment: CDR1 KGHDR and CDR2 SFDVKD. The V gene lost 4 bases and the J gene lost 4 bases, with 13 bases spanning the gap. The CDR3 contains 15 residues.

A few counts support this clonotype. The V call is TRBV12-3 or TRBV12-4, the J call TRBJ2-3; 11 bases map to TRBD2. The junction had 7 bases not matched to a gene; V was cut back by 5 bases and J by 6 bases. This CDR3 is 15 amino acids long. The CDR3 is CASSRLAGSGDTQYF. The DNA of the CDR3 is TGTGCCAGCAGTCGACTAGCGGGGTCGGGGGATACGCAGTATTTT.

This clonotype was detected many times. The V call is TRBV29-1, the J call TRBJ1-1; the match to TRBD1 covers 8 bases. The CDR3 totals 13 residues. V was clipped by 7 bases and J by 0 bases; unmatched bases: 4. Germline V gene data show CDR1 as SQVTM and CDR2 as ANQGSEA. The CDR3 region is CSADRGLNTEAFF. DNA of the CDR3: TGCAGCGCTGACAGGGGCTTGAACACTGAAGCTTTCTTT.

The CDR3 is CASSQDGGSNTGELFF. CDR3 sequence (DNA): TGTGCCAGCAGCCAAGATGGGGGGTCGAACACCGGGGAGCTGTTTTTT. The rearrangement joins TRBV4-2 to TRBJ2-2; the D gene is possibly TRBD2 (6 bases). CDR3 length equals 16 residues. Trimming cost V 0 bases and J 0 bases, with 8 bases left between them. The V gene's germline CDR1 is LGHNA and CDR2 YNFKEQ.

This clonotype has just a few counts. V is TRBV7-2 and J is TRBJ1-1; 9 positions agree with TRBD1. CDR3 size: 14 residues. The V gene end was trimmed by 2 bases and the J gene end by 4 bases; junction bases not matched to a gene: 2. Germline V CDR1 and CDR2: SGHTA, FQGNSA. The CDR3 loop reads CASSLLTGGTEAFF. Written as DNA, the CDR3 is TGTGCCAGCAGCTTACTGACAGGGGGCACTGAAGCTTTCTTT.

This clonotype showed up many times. The V call is TRBV20-1, the J call TRBJ2-1, with TRBD2 matching 8 bases. The CDR3 consists of 17 residues. Germline loops: CDR1 DFQATT, CDR2 SNEGSKA (reference sequence). V lost 0 bases, J lost 0 bases, and 7 bases stayed unmatched. The CDR3 DNA sequence: TGCAGTGCTAGAGATCTAAGGCGGGGGGTCTCCTACAATGAGCAGTTCTTC. Residues: CSARDLRRGVSYNEQFF.

This clonotype was recorded many times. The chain links TRBV20-1 to TRBJ1-3; D remains unclear. The length of the CDR3 is 12 residues. From germline, CDR1 is DFQATT and CDR2 SNEGSKA (reference sequence). V dropped 2 bases and J dropped 8 bases, with 10 bases sitting between them. The CDR3, as DNA: TGCAGTGCTAGACCGGGCCCGGACACCATATATTTT. It translates to CSARPGPDTIYF.